This TCR beta chain was obtained from a study of graft-versus-host responses after intestinal transplantation. As for the study in general: Isolated intestinal, liver-intestinal, or multivisceral transplants had been given to the recipients. Overall study results and limits: GvH clonotypes were identified within recipient marrow, with a subset emerging first in ileum or blood. Early HvG declines after transplant were associated with peak circulating GvH clone levels.

Germline assignment: CDR1 GTSNPN and CDR2 SVGIG (reference sequence). The CDR3 contains 14 residues. The V and J ends lost 4 bases and 5 bases respectively, with 14 bases between them. This clone showed up just once. Antigen: not known. Clones were read by immunoSEQ multiplex PCR, and TCRdb kept only the in-frame ones, dropping some. The data show approximately 77,000 clones, roughly nine tenths seen once. The sequence derives from a human donor who received an intestinal transplant. Here the sequenced sample was unstimulated CD4+ T cells sorted from spleen or lymph node cells, taken before intestinal transplant. V and J are TRBV30 and TRBJ2-2, with TRBD2 as a possible D gene (7 bases). CDR3 sequence reads: CAWTRGARTGELFF. The CDR3 bases are TGTGCCTGGACTCGGGGGGCGAGGACCGGGGAGCTGTTTTTT.